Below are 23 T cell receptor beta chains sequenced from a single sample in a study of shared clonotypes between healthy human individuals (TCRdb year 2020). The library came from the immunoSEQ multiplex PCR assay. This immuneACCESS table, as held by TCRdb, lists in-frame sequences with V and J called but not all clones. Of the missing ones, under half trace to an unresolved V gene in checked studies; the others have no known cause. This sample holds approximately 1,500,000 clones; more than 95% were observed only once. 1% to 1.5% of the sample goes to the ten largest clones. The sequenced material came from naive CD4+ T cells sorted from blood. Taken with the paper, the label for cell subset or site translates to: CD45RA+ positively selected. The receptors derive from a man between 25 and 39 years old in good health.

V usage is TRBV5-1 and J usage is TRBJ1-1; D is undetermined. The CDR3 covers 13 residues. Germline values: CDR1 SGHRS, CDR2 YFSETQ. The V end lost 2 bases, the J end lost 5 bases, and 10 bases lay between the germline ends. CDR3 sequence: CASSLSGTTEAFF. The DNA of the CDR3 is TGCGCCAGCAGCTTAAGTGGAACTACTGAAGCTTTCTTT.

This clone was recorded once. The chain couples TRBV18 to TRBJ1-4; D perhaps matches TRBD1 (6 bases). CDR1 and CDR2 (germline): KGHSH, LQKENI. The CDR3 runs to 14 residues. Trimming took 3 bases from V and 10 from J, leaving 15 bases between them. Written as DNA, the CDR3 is TGTGCCAGCTCACCGCCTGGGGGGGCCGGAAAACTGTTTTTT. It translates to CASSPPGGAGKLFF.

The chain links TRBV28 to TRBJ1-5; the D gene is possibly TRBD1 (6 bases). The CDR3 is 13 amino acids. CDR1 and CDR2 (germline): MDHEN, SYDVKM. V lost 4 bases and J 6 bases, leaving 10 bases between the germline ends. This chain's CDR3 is CASSWTVGQPQHF. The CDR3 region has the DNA TGTGCCAGCAGTTGGACAGTCGGTCAGCCCCAGCATTTT.

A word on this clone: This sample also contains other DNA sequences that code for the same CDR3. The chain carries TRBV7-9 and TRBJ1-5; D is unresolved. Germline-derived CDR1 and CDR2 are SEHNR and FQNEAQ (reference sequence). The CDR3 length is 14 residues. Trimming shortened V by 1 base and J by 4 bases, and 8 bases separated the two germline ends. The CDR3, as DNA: TGTGCCAGCAGCTTAGAAACCGGGAATCAGCCCCAGCATTTT. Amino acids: CASSLETGNQPQHF.

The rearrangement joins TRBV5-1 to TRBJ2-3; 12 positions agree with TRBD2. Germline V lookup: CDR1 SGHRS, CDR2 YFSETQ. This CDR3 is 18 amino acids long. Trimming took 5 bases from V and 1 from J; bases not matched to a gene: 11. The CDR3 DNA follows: TGCGCCAGCAGTCGAGCGACTAGCGGGAGATGGGGCACAGATACGCAGTATTTT. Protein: CASSRATSGRWGTDTQYF.

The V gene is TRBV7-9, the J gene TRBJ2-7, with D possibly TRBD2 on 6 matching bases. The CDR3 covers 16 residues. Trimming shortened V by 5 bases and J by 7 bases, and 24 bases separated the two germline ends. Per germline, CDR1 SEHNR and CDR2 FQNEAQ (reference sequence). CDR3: CASSPGSSDTSREQYF. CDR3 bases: TGTGCCAGCAGCCCCGGGTCTAGCGACACTTCTCGGGAGCAGTACTTC.

This CDR3 is CASSGSTANYEQYF. The CDR3 nucleotides read TGTGCCAGCAGCGGATCGACAGCGAACTACGAGCAGTACTTC. The chain uses TRBV7-2 and TRBJ2-7; D might be TRBD1 (5 bases). Trimming stripped 5 bases from V and 3 bases from J, with 14 bases between. Germline loops: CDR1 SGHTA, CDR2 FQGNSA. The CDR3 is 14 amino acids.

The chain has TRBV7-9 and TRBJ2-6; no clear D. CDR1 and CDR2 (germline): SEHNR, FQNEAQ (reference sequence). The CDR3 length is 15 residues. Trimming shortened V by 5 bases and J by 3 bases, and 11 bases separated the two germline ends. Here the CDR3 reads CASSPESFGANVLTF. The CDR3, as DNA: TGTGCCAGCAGCCCCGAGTCGTTTGGGGCCAACGTCCTGACTTTC.

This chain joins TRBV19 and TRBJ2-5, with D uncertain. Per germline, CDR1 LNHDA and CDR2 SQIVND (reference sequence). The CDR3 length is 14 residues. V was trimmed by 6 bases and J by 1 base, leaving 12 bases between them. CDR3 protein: CASSPSPSQETQYF. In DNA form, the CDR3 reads TGTGCCAGTAGCCCGAGCCCTTCCCAAGAGACCCAGTACTTC.

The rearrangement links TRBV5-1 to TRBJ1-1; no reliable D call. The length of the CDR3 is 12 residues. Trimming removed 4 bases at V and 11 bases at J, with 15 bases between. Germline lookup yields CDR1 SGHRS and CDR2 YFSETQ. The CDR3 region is CASSLPAVEAFF. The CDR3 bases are TGCGCCAGCAGCCTGCCGGCCGTGGAGGCTTTCTTT.

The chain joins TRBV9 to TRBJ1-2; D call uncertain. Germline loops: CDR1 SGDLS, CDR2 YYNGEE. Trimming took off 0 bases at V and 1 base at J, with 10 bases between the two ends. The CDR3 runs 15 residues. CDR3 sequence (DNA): TGTGCCAGCAGCGTAGACCAGGACCTTAACTATGGCTACACCTTC. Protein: CASSVDQDLNYGYTF. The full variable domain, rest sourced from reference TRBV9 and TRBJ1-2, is DSGVTQTPKHLITATGQRVTLRCSPRSGDLSVYWYQQSLDQGLQFLIQYYNGEERAKGNILERFSAQQFPDLHSELNLSSLELGDSALYFCASSVDQDLNYGYTFGSGTRLTVV.

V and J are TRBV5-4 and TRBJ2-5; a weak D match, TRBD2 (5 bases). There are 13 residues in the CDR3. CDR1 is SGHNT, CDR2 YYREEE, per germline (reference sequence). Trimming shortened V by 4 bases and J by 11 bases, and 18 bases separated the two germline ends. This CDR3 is CASSPRGEIEQYF. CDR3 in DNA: TGTGCCAGCAGCCCCCGGGGAGAGATTGAGCAGTACTTC.

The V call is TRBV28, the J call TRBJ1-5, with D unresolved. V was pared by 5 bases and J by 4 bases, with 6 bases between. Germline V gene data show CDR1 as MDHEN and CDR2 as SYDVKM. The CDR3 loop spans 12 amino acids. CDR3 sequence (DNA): TGTGCCAGCAGTGGAGCGAATCAGCCCCAGCATTTT. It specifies CASSGANQPQHF.

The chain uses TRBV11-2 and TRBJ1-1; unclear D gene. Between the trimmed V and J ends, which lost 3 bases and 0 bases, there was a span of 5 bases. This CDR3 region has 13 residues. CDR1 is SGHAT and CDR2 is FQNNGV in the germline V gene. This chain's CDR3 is CASSFFMNTEAFF. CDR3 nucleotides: TGTGCCAGCAGCTTTTTTATGAACACTGAAGCTTTCTTT.

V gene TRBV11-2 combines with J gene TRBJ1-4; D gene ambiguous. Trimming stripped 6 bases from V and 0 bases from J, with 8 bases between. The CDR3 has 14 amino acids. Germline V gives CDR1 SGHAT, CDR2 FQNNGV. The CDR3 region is CASRGTATNEKLFF. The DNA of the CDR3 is TGTGCCAGCAGGGGTACTGCAACTAATGAAAAACTGTTTTTT.

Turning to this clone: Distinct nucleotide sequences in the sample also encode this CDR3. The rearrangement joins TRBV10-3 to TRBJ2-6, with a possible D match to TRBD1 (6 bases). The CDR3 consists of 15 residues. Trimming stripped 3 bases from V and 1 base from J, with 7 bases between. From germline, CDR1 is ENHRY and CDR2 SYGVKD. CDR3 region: CAISEGGSGANVLTF. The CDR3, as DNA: TGTGCCATCAGTGAAGGGGGTTCTGGGGCCAACGTCCTGACTTTC.

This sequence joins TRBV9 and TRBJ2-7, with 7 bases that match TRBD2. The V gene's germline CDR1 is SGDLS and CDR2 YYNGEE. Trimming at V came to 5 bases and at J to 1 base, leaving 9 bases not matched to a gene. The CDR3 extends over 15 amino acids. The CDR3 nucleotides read TGTGCCAGCAGTCCTACTAGCGAGGGTTCCTACGAGCAGTACTTC. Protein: CASSPTSEGSYEQYF.

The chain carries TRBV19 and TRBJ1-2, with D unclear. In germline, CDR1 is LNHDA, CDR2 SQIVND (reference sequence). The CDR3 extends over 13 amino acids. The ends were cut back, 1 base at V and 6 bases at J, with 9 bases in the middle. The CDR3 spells CASSIGGFDGYTF. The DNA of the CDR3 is TGTGCCAGTAGTATAGGGGGATTTGATGGCTACACCTTC.

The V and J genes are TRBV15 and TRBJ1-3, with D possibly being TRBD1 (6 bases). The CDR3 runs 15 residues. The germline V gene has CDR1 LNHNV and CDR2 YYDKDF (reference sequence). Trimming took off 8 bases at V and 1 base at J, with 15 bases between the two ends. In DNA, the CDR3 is TGTGCCACCCGGACCACAGGGAAATCTGGAAACACCATATATTTT. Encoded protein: CATRTTGKSGNTIYF.

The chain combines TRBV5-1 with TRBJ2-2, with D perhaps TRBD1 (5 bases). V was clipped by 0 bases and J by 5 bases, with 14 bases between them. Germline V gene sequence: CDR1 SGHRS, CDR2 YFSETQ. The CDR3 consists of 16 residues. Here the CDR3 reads CASSLDRIRHTGELFF. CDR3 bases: TGCGCCAGCAGCTTGGACAGGATACGACATACCGGGGAGCTGTTTTTT.

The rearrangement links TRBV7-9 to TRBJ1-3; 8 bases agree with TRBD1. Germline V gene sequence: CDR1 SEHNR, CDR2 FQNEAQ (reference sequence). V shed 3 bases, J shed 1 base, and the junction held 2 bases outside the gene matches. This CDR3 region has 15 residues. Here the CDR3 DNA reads TGTGCCAGCAGCTTTGACAGGGGTTCTGGAAACACCATATATTTT. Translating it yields CASSFDRGSGNTIYF.

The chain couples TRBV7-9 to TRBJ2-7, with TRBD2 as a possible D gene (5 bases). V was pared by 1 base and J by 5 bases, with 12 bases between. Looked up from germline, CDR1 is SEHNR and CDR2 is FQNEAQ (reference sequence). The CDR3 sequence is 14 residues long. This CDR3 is CASSLVGLAHEQYF. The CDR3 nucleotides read TGTGCCAGCAGCTTAGTTGGCCTAGCCCACGAGCAGTACTTC.

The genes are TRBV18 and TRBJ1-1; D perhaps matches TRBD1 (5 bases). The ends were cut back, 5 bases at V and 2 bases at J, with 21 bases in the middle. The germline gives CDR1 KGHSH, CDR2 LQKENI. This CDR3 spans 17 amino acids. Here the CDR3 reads CASSLTPIGTRNTEAFF. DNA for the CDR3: TGTGCCAGCTCATTAACCCCCATCGGGACGCGAAACACTGAAGCTTTCTTT. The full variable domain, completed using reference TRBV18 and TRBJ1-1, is NAGVMQNPRHLVRRRGQEARLRCSPMKGHSHVYWYRQLPEEGLKFMVYLQKENIIDESGMPKERFSAEFPKEGPSILRIQQVVRGDSAAYFCASSLTPIGTRNTEAFFGQGTRLTVV.